This T cell receptor beta chain was recovered during a study of blood T cell repertoires in COVID-19 (TCRdb year 2020). Describing the broader study: Samples from collaborators originated in the United States, Italy and Spain and spanned both the acute and convalescent phases of COVID-19. The prospective study material was composed of cDNA or gDNA derived from T cells, B-cell-depleted T cells, or PBMCs. Deeply sampled blood TCRbeta repertoires from subjects exposed to, actively infected with, or recovered from COVID-19 were included in the dataset. The repertoires were made available in a free public database intended to serve as a resource for research on the immune response to SARS-CoV-2. The samples were drawn from two sources: the first 160 participants of the ongoing ImmuneRACE study, and 950 to 1,500 subjects contributed by 6 global collaborators. Nearly every sample came with metadata listing a de-identified subject ID, COVID-19 status, age in years and sex. Where available, HLA class I and class II types were taken from metadata supplied by the sample provider and were not determined by assay-based typing. Overall study results and their limits: Clinical and demographic metadata were provided uncurated, with the amount varying by source and participant.

This clone appeared a single time. Its antigen is not yet known. No base quality values were provided; no much bigger clone lies one nucleotide off. The immunoSEQ Assay, a bias-controlled multiplex PCR, was used to amplify TCRbeta CDR3 regions from genomic DNA. As for the original processing: The number of nucleated cells in each sample was estimated from the amplification of reference gene primers within the assay. To quantify the absolute abundance of each unique TCRbeta CDR3 rearrangement, sequence reads were collapsed and filtered. Productive Simpson clonality was computed per sample as the square root of Simpson's diversity index over productive rearrangements. Not all clones reach the TCRdb copy of this immuneACCESS table, which keeps in-frame sequences only. Checked studies attribute under half of the gap to unresolved V genes and leave the rest unexplained. Clone size and V and J calls were adopted from that table, with D and trimming inferred from the DNA. Across this sample there are 200,000 to 250,000 clones, with nearly 90% seen only once. In total, the top ten clones hold about 10% of the sample.

The CDR3 covers 16 residues, taking in both the cysteine and the phenylalanine. The CDR3 DNA has 48 bases and is translated from base 1. The germline V gene (reference sequence) gives CDR1 as LGHDT and CDR2 as YNNKEL. V has 0 bases trimmed and J has 4 bases trimmed; junction bases matching no gene number 7. In the prospective study, participants were about 18 to 90 years old, resided in about two dozen geographic areas of the United States, and were enrolled through a virtual design. In the prospective study, cohorts were assigned on the basis of participant-reported clinical history obtained from a screening survey and a study questionnaire. Recovered participants in ImmuneRACE Cohort 3 were defined as having two consecutive negative NP/OP PCR tests, clearance from a healthcare professional, or resolution of symptoms. Mobile phlebotomists in the prospective study collected whole blood, serum and a nasopharyngeal or oropharyngeal swab from every participant. Prospective study participants could optionally give additional blood draws and questionnaires over an approximately 2-month period. Before DNA extraction, blood samples from the prospective study were shipped at room temperature or frozen.

Sequenced material: PBMCs or T cells enriched from blood (not recorded which). The receptor was derived from a man under 40 who had recovered from COVID-19. The chain is assembled from TRBV3-1 (or the pseudogene TRBV3-2) and TRBJ2-3; 7 middle bases align to TRBD2. The DNA is TGTGCCAGCAGCCAAGATCTAGTGGGAGGGTCAGATACGCAGTATTTT. It codes for CASSQDLVGGSDTQYF.